Included here is one T cell receptor (beta chain) sequence, with context. Its antigen is unknown. The sample comes from a study of molecular identifiers for immune sequencing clone quantification. Study findings and constraints: Researchers reportedly could pick up spiked Jurkat TCR RNA from one cell mixed into some 1 million naive cells. Whereas naive cells kept under 1% of molecules in clones above 20 RNA copies, such clones held over 97% in effectors.

V was pared by 5 bases and J by 2 bases, with 4 bases of the junction left unmatched. CDR3 length: 16 amino acids. Germline CDR1 reads MNHEY; CDR2 reads SMNVEV (reference sequence). Previously described methods and listed TCR primers produced bulk TCR libraries. TCRdb reprocessed the PCR reads via MiXCR and lists one record per CDR3 protein. The sample has about 100,000 distinct CDR3 sequences; roughly 34% are singletons. Sorted naive CD8 T cells were those defined as CD8+CD4-CCR7+CD45RA+. This clonotype was sampled from a human donor in good health. Some libraries in this study had Jurkat cell RNA spiked in. The sample was naive CD8+ T cells from blood, with Jurkat cell RNA spiked in. Subset reported: FACS-sorted CD8+CD4-CCR7+CD45RA+ naive T cells. The genes are TRBV27 and TRBJ2-7; 15 nucleotides align to TRBD2. This CDR3 is CASSPGLAGGTYEQYF. The CDR3 region has the DNA TGTGCCAGCAGTCCCGGACTAGCGGGAGGGACCTACGAGCAGTACTTC.